This entry lists 6 T cell receptor beta chains sequenced from one sample in a study of CD8 T cells in Susac syndrome. The RNA, roughly 0.5 to 1 ug, was put through reverse transcription using random hexamers. A single record per CDR3 protein comes from TCRdb applying MiXCR to the immunoSEQ multiplex PCR reads. The table has about 85,000 distinct CDR3 sequences, around 94% seen once; the top ten hold roughly 0.24%. Sequenced input: CD8+ T cells from PBMCs. The receptor set was obtained from a human donor in good health.

The V call is TRBV28, the J call TRBJ1-4; D perhaps matches TRBD1 (6 bases). Germline-derived CDR1 and CDR2 are MDHEN and SYDVKM. Between the trimmed V and J ends, which lost 3 bases and 7 bases, there was a span of 15 bases. The CDR3 is 15 amino acids. This chain's CDR3 is CASSFVYREGEKLFF. Here the CDR3 DNA reads TGTGCCAGCAGTTTTGTCTACAGGGAAGGTGAAAAACTGTTTTTT. Full variable domain (missing parts from reference TRBV28 and TRBJ1-4): DVKVTQSSRYLVKRTGEKVFLECVQDMDHENMFWYRQDPGLGLRLIYFSYDVKMKEKGDIPEGYSVSREKKERFSLILESASTNQTSMYLCASSFVYREGEKLFFGSGTQLSVL.

The rearrangement joins TRBV20-1 to TRBJ2-2; D uncertain. The CDR3 totals 17 residues. The V and J ends lost 0 bases and 1 base respectively, with 15 bases between them. CDR1 and CDR2 (germline): DFQATT, SNEGSKA (reference sequence). The CDR3 reads CSARDLTLSGNTGELFF. CDR3 DNA sequence: TGCAGTGCTAGAGATTTAACGCTTTCCGGGAACACCGGGGAGCTGTTTTTT.

CDR3 DNA sequence: TGCAGCGCCCCGACAGGGCTTAACTATGGCTACACCTTC. This encodes CSAPTGLNYGYTF. The gene calls are TRBV20-1 and TRBJ1-2; 7 nucleotides align to TRBD1. Germline V CDR1 and CDR2: DFQATT, SNEGSKA (reference sequence). The CDR3 runs 13 residues.

CDR3 sequence reads: CATSRARQGNLLEQFF. CDR3 DNA: TGTGCCACCAGCAGAGCGAGACAGGGGAACCTACTTGAGCAGTTCTTC. J is TRBJ2-1 and V is TRBV15; TRBD1 aligns across 8 bases. The CDR3 runs 16 residues. With V trimmed by 1 base and J by 9 bases, 11 bases remained unmatched. Germline CDR1 and CDR2: LNHNV and YYDKDF (reference sequence).

The V call is TRBV29-1, the J call TRBJ2-1; the match to TRBD1 covers 7 bases. The CDR3 covers 14 residues. The V gene's germline CDR1 is SQVTM and CDR2 ANQGSEA. V lost 0 bases to trimming and J lost 4 bases; unmatched junction nucleotides: 3. The CDR3 spells CSVEDTGDYNEQFF. The CDR3 DNA reads TGCAGCGTTGAAGACACAGGGGATTACAATGAGCAGTTCTTC.

The V call is TRBV27, the J call TRBJ2-3; D gene unclear. Trimming removed 5 bases at V and 2 bases at J, with 5 bases between. CDR1 is MNHEY and CDR2 is SMNVEV in the germline V gene (reference sequence). This CDR3 is built from 12 residues. CDR3 sequence (DNA): TGTGCCAGCAGTCGGCCCACAGATACGCAGTATTTT. Translating it yields CASSRPTDTQYF.